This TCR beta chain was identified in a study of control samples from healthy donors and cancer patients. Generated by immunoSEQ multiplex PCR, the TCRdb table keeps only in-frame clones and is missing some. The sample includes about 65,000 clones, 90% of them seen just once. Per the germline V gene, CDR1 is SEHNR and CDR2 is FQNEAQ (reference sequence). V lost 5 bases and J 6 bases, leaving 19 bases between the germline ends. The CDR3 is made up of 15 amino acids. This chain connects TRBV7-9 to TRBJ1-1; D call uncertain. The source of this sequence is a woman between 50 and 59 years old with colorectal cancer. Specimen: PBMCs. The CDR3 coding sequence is TGTGCCAGCAGCACCCACCATCGTGGGAAGGCTGAAGCTTTCTTT. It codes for CASSTHHRGKAEAFF.